A single T cell receptor beta chain is shown here with its context. The data originate from a study of human T cells and chemical hapten exposure. TCRdb re-called the RACE reads with MiXCR, one entry per CDR3 protein. The sample holds more than 55,000 distinct CDR3 sequences, over 7.5% seen once. Germline V gene sequence: CDR1 SQVTM, CDR2 ANQGSEA. V was clipped by 1 base and J by 4 bases, with 14 bases between them. The CDR3 spans 15 residues. Time point here: patch test 1, 2 weeks after DPC sensitization. Stated treatment: therapeutic diphenylcyclopropenone sensitization with weekly scalp DPC. This TCR was sampled from a woman between 35 and 50 years old with alopecia areata. Some clones in this sample may be carry-over from other donors' samples. This sample comprised whole blood, obtained in connection with sensitization to the hapten diphenylcyclopropenone (DPC). V and J are TRBV29-1 and TRBJ2-1; D not resolved. CDR3 region: CSVEGHTWSYNEQFF. CDR3 in DNA: TGCAGCGTTGAAGGACACACATGGAGTTACAATGAGCAGTTCTTC.